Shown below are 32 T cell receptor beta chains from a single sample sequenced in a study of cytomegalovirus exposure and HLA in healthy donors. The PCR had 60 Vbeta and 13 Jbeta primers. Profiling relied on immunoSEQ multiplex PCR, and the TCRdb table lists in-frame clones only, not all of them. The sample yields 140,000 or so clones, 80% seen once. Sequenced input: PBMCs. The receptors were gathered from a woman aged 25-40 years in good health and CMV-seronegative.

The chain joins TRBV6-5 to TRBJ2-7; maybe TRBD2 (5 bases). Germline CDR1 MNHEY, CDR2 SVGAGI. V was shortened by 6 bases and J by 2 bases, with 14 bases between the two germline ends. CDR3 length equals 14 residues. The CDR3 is CASRPNRGAYEQYF. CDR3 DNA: TGTGCCAGCAGGCCGAATCGGGGAGCCTACGAGCAGTACTTC.

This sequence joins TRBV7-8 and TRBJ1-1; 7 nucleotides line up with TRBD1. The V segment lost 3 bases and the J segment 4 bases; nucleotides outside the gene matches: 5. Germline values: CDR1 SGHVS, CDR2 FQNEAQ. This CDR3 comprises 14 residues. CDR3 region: CASSFEGAGTEAFF. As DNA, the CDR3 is TGTGCCAGCAGCTTCGAGGGGGCAGGCACTGAAGCTTTCTTT.

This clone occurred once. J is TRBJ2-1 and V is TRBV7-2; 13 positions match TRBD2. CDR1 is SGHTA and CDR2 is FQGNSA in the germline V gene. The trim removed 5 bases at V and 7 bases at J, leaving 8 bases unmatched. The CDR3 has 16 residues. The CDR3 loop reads CASSPGTSGNRNEQFF. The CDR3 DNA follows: TGTGCCAGCAGCCCGGGGACTAGCGGGAACAGAAATGAGCAGTTCTTC.

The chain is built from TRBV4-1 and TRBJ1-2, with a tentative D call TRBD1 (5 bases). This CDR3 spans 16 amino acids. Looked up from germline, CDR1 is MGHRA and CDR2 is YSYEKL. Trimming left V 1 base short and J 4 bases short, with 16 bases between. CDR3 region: CASSQGVMRQGYGYTF. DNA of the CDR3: TGCGCCAGCAGCCAAGGGGTTATGAGGCAGGGCTATGGCTACACCTTC.

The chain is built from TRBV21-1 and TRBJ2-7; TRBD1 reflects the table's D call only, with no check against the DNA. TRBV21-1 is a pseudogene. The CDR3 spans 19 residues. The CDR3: CASSLLRRGQRTTYYEQYF. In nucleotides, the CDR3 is TGTGCCAGCAGCCTCTTGAGGCGGGGACAGAGGACTACCTACTACGAGCAGTACTTC.

The CDR3 DNA reads TGTGCCACCAGCAGAGATATGGGGGCTTCACCCCTCCACTTT. As protein: CATSRDMGASPLHF. The chain uses TRBV15 and TRBJ1-6; D might be TRBD1 (6 bases). The ends were cut back, 0 bases at V and 9 bases at J, with 9 bases in the middle. The CDR3 spans 14 residues. Germline V gene data show CDR1 as LNHNV and CDR2 as YYDKDF (reference sequence).

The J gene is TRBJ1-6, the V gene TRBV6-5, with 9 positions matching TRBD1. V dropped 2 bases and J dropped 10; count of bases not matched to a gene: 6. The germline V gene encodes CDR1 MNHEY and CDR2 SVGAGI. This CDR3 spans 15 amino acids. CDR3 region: CASSYRGQGESPLHF. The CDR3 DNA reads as TGTGCCAGCAGTTACAGGGGACAGGGAGAGTCACCCCTCCACTTT.

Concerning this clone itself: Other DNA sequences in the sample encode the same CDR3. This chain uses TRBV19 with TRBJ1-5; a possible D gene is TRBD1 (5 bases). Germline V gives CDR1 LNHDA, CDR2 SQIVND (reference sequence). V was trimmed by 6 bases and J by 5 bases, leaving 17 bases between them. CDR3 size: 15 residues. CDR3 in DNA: TGTGCCAGTAGCCACCTCGGGGGGGAGGATCAGCCCCAGCATTTT. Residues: CASSHLGGEDQPQHF.

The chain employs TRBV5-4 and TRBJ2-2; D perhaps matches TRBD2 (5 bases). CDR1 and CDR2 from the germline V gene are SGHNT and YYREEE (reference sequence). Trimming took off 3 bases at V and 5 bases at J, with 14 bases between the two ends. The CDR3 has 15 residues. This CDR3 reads CASSWSGNPTGELFF. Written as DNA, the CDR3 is TGTGCCAGCAGCTGGAGCGGAAACCCTACCGGGGAGCTGTTTTTT.

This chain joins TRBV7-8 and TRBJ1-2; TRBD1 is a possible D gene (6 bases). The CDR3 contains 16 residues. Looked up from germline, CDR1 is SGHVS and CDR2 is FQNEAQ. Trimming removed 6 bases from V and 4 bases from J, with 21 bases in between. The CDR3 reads CASSSSPGHSPYGYTF. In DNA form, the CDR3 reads TGTGCCAGCAGTTCCTCCCCGGGACACAGCCCCTATGGCTACACCTTC.

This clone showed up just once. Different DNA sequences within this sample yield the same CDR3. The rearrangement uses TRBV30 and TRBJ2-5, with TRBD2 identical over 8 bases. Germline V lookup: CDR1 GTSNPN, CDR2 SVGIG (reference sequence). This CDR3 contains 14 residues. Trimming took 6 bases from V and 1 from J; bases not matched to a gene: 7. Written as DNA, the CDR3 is TGTGCCTGCGCCCGGGGGGGCCCCCAAGAGACCCAGTACTTC. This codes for CACARGGPQETQYF.

CDR3 region: CASSLSRGSDYEQYF. The CDR3, as DNA: TGCGCCAGCAGCTTGAGTAGGGGATCCGACTACGAGCAGTACTTC. The gene calls are TRBV5-1 and TRBJ2-7; tentative D call: TRBD1 (5 bases). This CDR3 is 15 amino acids long. Germline values: CDR1 SGHRS, CDR2 YFSETQ. V was trimmed by 1 base and J by 3 bases, leaving 14 bases between them.

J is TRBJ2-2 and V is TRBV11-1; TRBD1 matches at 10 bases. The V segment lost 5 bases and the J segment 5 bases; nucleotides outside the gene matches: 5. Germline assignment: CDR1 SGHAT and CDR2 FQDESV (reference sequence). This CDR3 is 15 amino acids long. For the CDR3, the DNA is TGTGCCAGCAGCCGACAGGGGGCGCGGACCGGGGAGCTGTTTTTT. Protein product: CASSRQGARTGELFF.

CDR3 DNA: TGTGCCAGTAGTATGTGGCAGGGGGCCAGTTACGAGCAGTACTTC. It encodes CASSMWQGASYEQYF. The V call is TRBV19, the J call TRBJ2-7; 8 bases are a match to TRBD1. Trimming cost V 3 bases and J 4 bases; bases outside gene matches: 8. The CDR3 has 15 amino acids. The germline V gene has CDR1 LNHDA and CDR2 SQIVND (reference sequence).

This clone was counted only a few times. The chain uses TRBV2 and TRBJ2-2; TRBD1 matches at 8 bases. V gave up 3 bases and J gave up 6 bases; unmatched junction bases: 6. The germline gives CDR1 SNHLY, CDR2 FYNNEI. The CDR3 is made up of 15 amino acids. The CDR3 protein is CASSDEQGAAGELFF. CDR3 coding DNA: TGTGCCAGCAGTGACGAGCAGGGGGCGGCCGGGGAGCTGTTTTTT.

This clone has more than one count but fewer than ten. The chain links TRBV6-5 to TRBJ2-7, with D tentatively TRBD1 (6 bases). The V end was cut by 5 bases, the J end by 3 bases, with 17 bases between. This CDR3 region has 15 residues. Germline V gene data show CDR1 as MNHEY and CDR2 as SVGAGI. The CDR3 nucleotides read TGTGCCAGCAGTCAGCGACAGGCCCCCCACTACGAGCAGTACTTC. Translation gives CASSQRQAPHYEQYF.

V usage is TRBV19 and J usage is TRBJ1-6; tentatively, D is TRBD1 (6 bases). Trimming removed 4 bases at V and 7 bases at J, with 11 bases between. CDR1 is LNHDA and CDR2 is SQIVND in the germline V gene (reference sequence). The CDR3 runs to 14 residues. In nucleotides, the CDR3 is TGTGCCAGTAGTACCACAGGGAAGAATTCACCCCTCCACTTT. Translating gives CASSTTGKNSPLHF.

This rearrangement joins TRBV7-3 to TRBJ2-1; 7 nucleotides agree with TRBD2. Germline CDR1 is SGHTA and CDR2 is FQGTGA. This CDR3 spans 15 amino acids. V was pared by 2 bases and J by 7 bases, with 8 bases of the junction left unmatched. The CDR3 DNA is TGTGCCAGCAGCTTATCTAGCGGCCCCCAAAATGAGCAGTTCTTC. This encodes CASSLSSGPQNEQFF.

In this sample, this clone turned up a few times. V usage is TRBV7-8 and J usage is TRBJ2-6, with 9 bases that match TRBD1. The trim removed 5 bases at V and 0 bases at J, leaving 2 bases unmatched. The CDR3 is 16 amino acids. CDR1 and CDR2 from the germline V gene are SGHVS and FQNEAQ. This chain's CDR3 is CASSRGQGSGANVLTF. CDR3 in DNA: TGTGCCAGCAGCCGGGGACAGGGCTCTGGGGCCAACGTCCTGACTTTC.

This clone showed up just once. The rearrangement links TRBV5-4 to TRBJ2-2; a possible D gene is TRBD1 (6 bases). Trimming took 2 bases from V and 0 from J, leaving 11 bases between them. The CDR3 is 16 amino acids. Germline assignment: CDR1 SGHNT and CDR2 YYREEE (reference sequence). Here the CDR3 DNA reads TGTGCCAGCAGCTTCAGGTGGACAGCGAACACCGGGGAGCTGTTTTTT. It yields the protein CASSFRWTANTGELFF.

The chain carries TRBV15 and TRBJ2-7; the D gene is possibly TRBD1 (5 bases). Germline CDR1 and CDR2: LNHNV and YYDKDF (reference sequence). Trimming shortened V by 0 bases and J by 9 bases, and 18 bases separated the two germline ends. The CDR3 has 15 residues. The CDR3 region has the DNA TGTGCCACCAGCAGAGATCCTAGACAGCCCCAGGGGCAGTACTTC. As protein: CATSRDPRQPQGQYF.

The DNA for the CDR3 is TGTGCCAGCAGCAGGCGGGAGGGTTACGAGCAGTACTTC. Protein: CASSRREGYEQYF. J is TRBJ2-5 and V is TRBV6-1, with TRBD2 matching 9 bases. The J call may be mistaken, given a closer DNA end match to TRBJ2-7. The CDR3 runs to 13 residues. CDR1 is MNHNS, CDR2 SASEGT, per germline.

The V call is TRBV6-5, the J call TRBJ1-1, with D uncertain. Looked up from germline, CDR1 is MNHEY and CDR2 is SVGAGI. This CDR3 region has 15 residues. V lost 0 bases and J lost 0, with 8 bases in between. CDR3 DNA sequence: TGTGCCAGCAGTTACTCAGCAGACATGAACACTGAAGCTTTCTTT. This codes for CASSYSADMNTEAFF.

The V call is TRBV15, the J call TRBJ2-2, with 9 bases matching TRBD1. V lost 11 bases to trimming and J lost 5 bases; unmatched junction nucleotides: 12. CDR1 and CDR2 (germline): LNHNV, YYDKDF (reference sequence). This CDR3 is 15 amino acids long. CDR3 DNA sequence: TGTGCCTCTCGGATGGACAGGGGTGTTACCGGGGAGCTGTTTTTT. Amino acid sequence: CASRMDRGVTGELFF.

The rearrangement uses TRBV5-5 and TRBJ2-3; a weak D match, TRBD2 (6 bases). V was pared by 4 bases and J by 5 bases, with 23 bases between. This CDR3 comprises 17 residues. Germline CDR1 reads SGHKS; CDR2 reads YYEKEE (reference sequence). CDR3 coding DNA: TGTGCCAGCAGCCTGTGGACTATGGCGGGCGGAAAAGATACGCAGTATTTT. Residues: CASSLWTMAGGKDTQYF.

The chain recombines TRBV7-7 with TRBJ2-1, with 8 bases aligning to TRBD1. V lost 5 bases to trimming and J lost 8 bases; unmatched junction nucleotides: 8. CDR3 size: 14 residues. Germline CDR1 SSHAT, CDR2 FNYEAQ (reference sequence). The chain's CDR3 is CASSQDRVGDEQFF. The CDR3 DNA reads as TGTGCCAGCAGCCAGGACAGGGTTGGGGATGAGCAGTTCTTC.

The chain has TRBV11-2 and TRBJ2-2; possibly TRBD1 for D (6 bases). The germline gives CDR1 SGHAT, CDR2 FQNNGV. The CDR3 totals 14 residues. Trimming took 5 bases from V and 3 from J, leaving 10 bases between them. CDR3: CASSPGAYTGELFF. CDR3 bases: TGTGCCAGCAGCCCAGGGGCCTACACCGGGGAGCTGTTTTTT.

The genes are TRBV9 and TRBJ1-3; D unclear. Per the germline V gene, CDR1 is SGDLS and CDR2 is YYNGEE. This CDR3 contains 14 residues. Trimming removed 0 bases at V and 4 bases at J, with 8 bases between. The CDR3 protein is CASSVGATGNTIYF. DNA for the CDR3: TGTGCCAGCAGCGTAGGGGCAACGGGAAACACCATATATTTT.

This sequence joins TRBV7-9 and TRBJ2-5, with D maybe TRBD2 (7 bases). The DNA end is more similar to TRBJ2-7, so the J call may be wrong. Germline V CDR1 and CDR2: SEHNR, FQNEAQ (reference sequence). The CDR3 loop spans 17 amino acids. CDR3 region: CASSSYRGGPYSYEQYF. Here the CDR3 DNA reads TGTGCCAGCAGCTCATACCGCGGGGGCCCCTACTCCTACGAGCAGTACTTC.

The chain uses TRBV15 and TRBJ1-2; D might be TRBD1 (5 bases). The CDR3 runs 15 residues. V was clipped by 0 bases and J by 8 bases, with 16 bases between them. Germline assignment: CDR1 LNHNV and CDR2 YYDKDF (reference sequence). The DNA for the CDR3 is TGTGCCACCAGCAGAGATCGTGGCAGGGCGAACGGCTACACCTTC. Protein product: CATSRDRGRANGYTF.

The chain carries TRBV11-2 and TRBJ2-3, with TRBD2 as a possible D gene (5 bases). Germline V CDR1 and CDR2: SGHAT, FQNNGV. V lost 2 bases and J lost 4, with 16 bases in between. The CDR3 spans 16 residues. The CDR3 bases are TGTGCCAGCAGCTTACGGCCTAGCCTCCCCCCAGATACGCAGTATTTT. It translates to CASSLRPSLPPDTQYF.

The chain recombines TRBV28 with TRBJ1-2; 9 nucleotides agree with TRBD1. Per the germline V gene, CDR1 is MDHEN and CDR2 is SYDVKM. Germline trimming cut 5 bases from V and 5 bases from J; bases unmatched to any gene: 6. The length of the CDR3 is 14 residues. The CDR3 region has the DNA TGTGCCAGCAGTCGACAGGGGGTCTGGTATGGCTACACCTTC. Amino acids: CASSRQGVWYGYTF.